This TCR beta chain was sequenced for a study of CXCR3-negative and CXCR3-positive naive CD8 T cells. The CDR3 covers 14 residues. Germline V gene lookup returns CDR1 SNHLY and CDR2 FYNNEI. Through 5' RACE with UMI labels, the TRB cDNA libraries were prepared. No DNA is given; TCRdb re-called the 5' RACE reads and lists each CDR3 protein once. The listing records tens of thousands of distinct CDR3 sequences. The receptor's source is a human donor in good health. Some clones in this sample may be carry-over from other donors' samples. The chain has TRBV2 and TRBJ2-2; the D call of TRBD1 rests on TCRdb alone, since no DNA is present to check it. The specimen sequenced was naive CXCR3- CD8+ T cells from blood. The subset is: CD45RO-CCR7+CD27+CD95- naive CD8+ T cells lacking CXCR3 (TNR3-). The CDR3 spells CASSPGVTTGELFF. The entire variable domain, with the rest obtained from reference TRBV2 and TRBJ2-2, is as follows: EPEVTQTPSHQVTQMGQEVILRCVPISNHLYFYWYRQILGQKVEFLVSFYNNEISEKSEIFDDQFSVERPDGSNFTLKIRSTKLEDSAMYFCASSPGVTTGELFFGEGSRLTVL.